This is a list of T cell receptor beta chains from one sample in a study of technical replicates of blood from a few donors. Using immunoSEQ multiplex PCR, the repertoire was profiled, and TCRdb retains in-frame clones only, with some absent. This sample has approximately 97,000 clones, with 90% to 95% found just once. Sequencing used T cells isolated from PBMCs. These receptors were obtained from a human donor in good health. Both conserved end residues are part of each CDR3. Each record gives: clone size, CDR3 length, J gene, D gene, V gene, CDR3 DNA, CDR3 protein. The D gene is left open where the match is weak. Rows may omit the clone size; those that give it use once, few, many or a size class.

-	14	TRBJ2-7	-	TRBV5-6	TGTGCCAGCAGCCCGGGGGGCAGCTCCTACGAGCAGTACTTC	CASSPGGSSYEQYF
-	19	TRBJ1-5	-	TRBV30	TGTGCCTGGAGTCCCTATCGGGACACCCTACTTAGGAGCAATCAGCCCCAGCATTTT	CAWSPYRDTLLRSNQPQHF
-	13	TRBJ2-3	-	TRBV19	TGTGCCAGTAGTATAGCGGGGAGAGATACGCAGTATTTT	CASSIAGRDTQYF
-	16	TRBJ1-3	TRBD1	TRBV19	TGTGCCAGTAGTATTGGGACAGCCGGCTCTGGAAACACCATATATTTT	CASSIGTAGSGNTIYF
-	13	TRBJ1-4	-	TRBV6-6	TGTGCCAGCAGTTACGGGCCAAAGGAAAAACTGTTTTTT	CASSYGPKEKLFF
-	14	TRBJ1-5	-	TRBV15	TGTGCCACCAGCAGAAAGGGGCAGGGTCAGCCCCAGCATTTT	CATSRKGQGQPQHF
-	17	TRBJ1-5	TRBD1	TRBV27	TGTGCCAGCAGTCTATTACCGGGACAGGGGATCAATCAGCCCCAGCATTTT	CASSLLPGQGINQPQHF
-	15	TRBJ2-1	-	TRBV27	TGTGCCAGCAGTTTGTGGGCTTTCTCCTACAATGAGCAGTTCTTC	CASSLWAFSYNEQFF
-	16	TRBJ2-6	TRBD1	TRBV27	TGTGCCAGCAGCCGGGACAGGGTATTCGGGGCCAACGTCCTGACTTTC	CASSRDRVFGANVLTF
-	13	TRBJ2-2	-	TRBV6-5	TGTGCCAGCAGTCCTGAGGGGGCCGGGGAGCTGTTTTTT	CASSPEGAGELFF
-	15	TRBJ2-7	-	TRBV4-2	TGTGCCAGCAGCCAAGATTATTATAGCTCCTACGAGCAGTACTTC	CASSQDYYSSYEQYF
-	14	TRBJ1-1	TRBD1	TRBV11-2	TGTGCCAGCAGCTCTCTACAGGGGACTACTGAAGCTTTCTTT	CASSSLQGTTEAFF
-	17	TRBJ1-5	TRBD1	TRBV19	TGTGCCAGTAGTACCACGACCAACAGGGGTGGGAATCAGCCCCAGCATTTT	CASSTTTNRGGNQPQHF
-	14	TRBJ2-3	-	TRBV10-3	TGTGCCATCAGTGAGCGGTTAACCCGAGATACGCAGTATTTT	CAISERLTRDTQYF
-	16	TRBJ2-3	-	TRBV4-2	TGTGCCAGCAGCCAAGATGGAGGGTATGGTCCAGATACGCAGTATTTT	CASSQDGGYGPDTQYF
-	17	TRBJ2-3	-	TRBV5-4	TGTGCCAGCAGCTTGGAGGAAAGACTAGGGGTCCCAGATACGCAGTATTTT	CASSLEERLGVPDTQYF
-	16	TRBJ2-1	TRBD1	TRBV28	TGTGCCAGCAGTCAGACAGGGGGCCCGGTATACAATGAGCAGTTCTTC	CASSQTGGPVYNEQFF
-	14	TRBJ1-2	TRBD1	TRBV6-1	TGTGCCAGCAGTGAATCAGGGACAGGGTATGGCTACACCTTC	CASSESGTGYGYTF
-	14	TRBJ2-4	TRBD2	TRBV28	TGTGCCAGCAGTTTAGCGGGAGTCGAAAACATTCAGTACTTC	CASSLAGVENIQYF
-	13	TRBJ2-1	TRBD1	TRBV11-2	TGTGCCAGCAGCTCGGACAGGGGGAATGAGCAGTTCTTC	CASSSDRGNEQFF
-	13	TRBJ1-5	-	TRBV27	TGTGCCAGCAGTTTAAGCGGGGATCGACCCCAGCATTTT	CASSLSGDRPQHF
-	14	TRBJ2-2	TRBD2	TRBV7-8	TGTGCCAGCAGTATACTAGCGGGGACCGGGGAGCTGTTTTTT	CASSILAGTGELFF
-	17	TRBJ2-3	TRBD2	TRBV9	TGTGCCAGCAGCTTAAATTTAGAGACTAGCGGGGCAGATACGCAGTATTTT	CASSLNLETSGADTQYF
few	14	TRBJ1-1	-	TRBV9	TGTGCCAGCAGCGTACAGACAGCGAACACTGAAGCTTTCTTT	CASSVQTANTEAFF
once	13	TRBJ2-5	-	TRBV15	TGTGCCACCAGCAGAGATCTAGAGGAGACCCAGTACTTC	CATSRDLEETQYF
-	17	TRBJ2-1	TRBD2	TRBV5-4	TGTGCCAGCAGCTTAGTTAGCGGGCCCTCCTCCTACAATGAGCAGTTCTTC	CASSLVSGPSSYNEQFF
-	15	TRBJ1-1	-	TRBV9	TGTGCCAGCAGCGTAGGTACAGGGATGAACACTGAAGCTTTCTTT	CASSVGTGMNTEAFF
-	14	TRBJ2-1	-	TRBV7-2	TGTGCCAGCAGCTCCGATAGCAGTTACAATGAGCAGTTCTTC	CASSSDSSYNEQFF
-	14	TRBJ2-7	-	TRBV6-1	TGTGCCAGCAGTGAAAATAGGAGGGCCGGCGAGCAGTACTTC	CASSENRRAGEQYF
-	14	TRBJ1-1	-	TRBV7-9	TGTGCCAGCAGCTTACAGGGGTCCGACACTGAAGCTTTCTTT	CASSLQGSDTEAFF
-	17	TRBJ2-4	TRBD1	TRBV27	TGTGCCAGCAGTTTTTATGTGGACAGGGTGACCAAAAACATTCAGTACTTC	CASSFYVDRVTKNIQYF
once	15	TRBJ1-1	TRBD1	TRBV18	TGTGCCAGCTCACCACTAGGGACAGTTAACACTGAAGCTTTCTTT	CASSPLGTVNTEAFF
-	16	TRBJ2-3	-	TRBV9	TGTGCCAGCAGCGTAGTTGTAGGGGGTGGGACAGATACGCAGTATTTT	CASSVVVGGGTDTQYF
-	15	TRBJ1-1	TRBD1	TRBV7-9	TGTGCCAGCAGCTCCAACAGGGGGGAGAACACTGAAGCTTTCTTT	CASSSNRGENTEAFF
-	18	TRBJ1-1	-	TRBV7-3	TGTGCCAGCAGCTTAGGTATTTTAGCAGGGCAGAAAGACACTGAAGCTTTCTTT	CASSLGILAGQKDTEAFF
-	16	TRBJ1-2	TRBD1	TRBV7-3	TGTGCCAGCAGCGGATTCAATGGACAGGGGGATTATGGCTACACCTTC	CASSGFNGQGDYGYTF